This passage covers 8 T cell receptor beta chains from one sample sequenced in a study of T-cell reconstitution after alpha-beta-depleted transplantation in children. Using unique molecular identifiers, the investigators prepared the TCRbeta library. TCRdb used MiXCR to reprocess the PCR reads, holding one entry per CDR3 protein. The sample has some 530,000 distinct CDR3 sequences; roughly an eighth are singletons. The input for sequencing was PBMCs from the stem cell graft donor, taken from the stem cell graft. The receptors were gathered from a human donor who donated a stem cell graft to a child with combined immunodeficiency.

At least ten counts were recorded for this clonotype. V usage is TRBV6-2 or TRBV6-3 and J usage is TRBJ2-1; possibly TRBD2 for D (6 bases). The V gene's germline CDR1 is MNHEY and CDR2 SVGEGT. The CDR3 sequence is 12 residues long. The V and J ends lost 5 bases and 8 bases respectively, with 10 bases between them. The CDR3 here is CASSQTRDEQFF. CDR3 nucleotide sequence: TGTGCCAGCAGTCAGACTAGAGATGAGCAGTTCTTC.

In this sample, this clonotype turned up a few times. The chain couples TRBV5-1 to TRBJ2-7, with 7 bases matching TRBD2. The length of the CDR3 is 14 residues. The ends lost 3 bases at V and 5 bases at J; junction bases unmatched: 8. Germline V gene sequence: CDR1 SGHRS, CDR2 YFSETQ. The CDR3 spells CASSSAGTINEQYF. The CDR3, as DNA: TGCGCCAGCAGCTCCGCCGGGACTATAAACGAGCAGTACTTC. The full variable domain, completed using reference TRBV5-1 and TRBJ2-7, is KAGVTQTPRYLIKTRGQQVTLSCSPISGHRSVSWYQQTPGQGLQFLFEYFSETQRNKGNFPGRFSGRQFSNSRSEMNVSTLELGDSALYLCASSSAGTINEQYFGPGTRLTVT.

The rearrangement links TRBV24-1 to TRBJ2-1; no clear D gene. Between the trimmed V and J ends, which lost 1 base and 4 bases, there was a span of 10 bases. Germline CDR1 KGHDR, CDR2 SFDVKD. The CDR3 sequence is 15 residues long. In nucleotides, the CDR3 is TGTGCCACCAGTGATTTAGCTAGTCGTTACAATGAGCAGTTCTTC. Translation: CATSDLASRYNEQFF.

This clonotype was counted only a few times. J is TRBJ2-1 and V is TRBV5-1; either TRBD1 or TRBD2 may fit D (5 bases each). Trimming pared 4 bases from V and 9 bases from J, leaving 23 bases between. The CDR3 runs 16 residues. Germline V gives CDR1 SGHRS, CDR2 YFSETQ. The CDR3 here is CASSLTLRGSTAEQFF. CDR3 sequence (DNA): TGCGCCAGCAGCCTTACCCTACGGGGCTCGACGGCTGAGCAGTTCTTC.

At least ten counts were recorded for this clonotype. The chain has TRBV25-1 and TRBJ2-3; D gene unclear. Trimming stripped 11 bases from V and 6 bases from J, with 21 bases between. The germline CDR1 and CDR2 sequences are MGHDK and SYGVNS. CDR3 length: 14 amino acids. The CDR3 DNA reads as TGTGCCGTATCAAAGGGTTTGGGCCCTGATACGCAGTATTTT. It specifies CAVSKGLGPDTQYF.

The chain combines TRBV4-1 with TRBJ1-1, with 7 bases identical to TRBD1. Germline CDR1 and CDR2: MGHRA and YSYEKL. The CDR3 contains 17 residues. V lost 0 bases, J lost 1 base, and 8 bases stayed unmatched. The CDR3, as DNA: TGCGCCAGCAGCCAAGAGTTTTACAGGGACAGGAACACTGAAGCTTTCTTT. It is translated as CASSQEFYRDRNTEAFF.

V and J are TRBV6-5 and TRBJ1-1, with TRBD1 identical over 8 bases. With V trimmed by 8 bases and J by 1 base, 9 bases remained unmatched. The germline gives CDR1 MNHEY, CDR2 SVGAGI. The CDR3 sequence is 15 residues long. The CDR3 here is CASLRLGTGNTEAFF. CDR3 DNA sequence: TGTGCCAGCCTAAGGCTGGGGACAGGGAACACTGAAGCTTTCTTT.

A remark on this clonotype: One base away lies a much larger clone, so this may be a sequencing read error. Because the CDR3 is missing its conserved closing phenylalanine or tryptophan, this is likely a read error. The J gene is TRBJ1-1, the V gene TRBV27, with 9 bases identical to TRBD1. V was pared by 5 bases and J by 6 bases, with 7 bases of the junction left unmatched. The CDR3 is made up of 14 amino acids. The germline V gene encodes CDR1 MNHEY and CDR2 SMNVEV (reference sequence). CDR3 in DNA: TGTGCCAGCAGTCTGACCGGGACAGGGTCTGAAGCTTTCGTT. Amino acids: CASSLTGTGSEAFV.